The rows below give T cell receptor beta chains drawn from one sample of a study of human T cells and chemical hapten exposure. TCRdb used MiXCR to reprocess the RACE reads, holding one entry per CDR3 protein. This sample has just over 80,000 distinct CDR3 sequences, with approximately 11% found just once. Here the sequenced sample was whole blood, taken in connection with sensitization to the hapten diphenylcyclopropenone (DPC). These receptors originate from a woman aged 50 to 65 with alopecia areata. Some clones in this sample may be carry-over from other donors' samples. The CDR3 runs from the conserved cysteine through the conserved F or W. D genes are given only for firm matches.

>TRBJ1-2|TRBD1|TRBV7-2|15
CASSPGTGGRYGYTF
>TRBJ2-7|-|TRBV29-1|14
CSVEGGTTQYEQYF
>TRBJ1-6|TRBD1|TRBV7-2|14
CASNTPGQTSPLHF
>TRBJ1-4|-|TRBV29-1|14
CSVRGGATNEKLFF
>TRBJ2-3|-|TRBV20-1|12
CSARDWGYTQYF
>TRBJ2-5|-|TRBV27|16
CASSNSLTGKRETQYF
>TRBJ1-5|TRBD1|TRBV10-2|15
CASSDQGVSNQPQHF
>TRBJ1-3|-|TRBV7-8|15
CASSPNGFSGNTIYF
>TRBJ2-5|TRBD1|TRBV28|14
CASSTGGNKETQYF
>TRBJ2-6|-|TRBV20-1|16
CSASTPGLAGANVLTF
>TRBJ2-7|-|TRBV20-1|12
CSASLRDYEQYF
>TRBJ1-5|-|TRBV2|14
CASSALQSNQPQHF
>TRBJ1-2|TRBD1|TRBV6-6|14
CASSWTGGRYGYTF
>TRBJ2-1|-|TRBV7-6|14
CASSLEGRVGEQFF
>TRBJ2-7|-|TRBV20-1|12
CSARLRDHEQYF
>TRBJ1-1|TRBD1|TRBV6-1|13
CASRTGLNTEAFF
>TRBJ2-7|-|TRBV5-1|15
CASSYGGTAELAMDF
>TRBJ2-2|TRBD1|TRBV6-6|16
CASSYPKTGGTGELFF
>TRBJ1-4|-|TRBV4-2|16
CASSQDIAGWDEKLFF
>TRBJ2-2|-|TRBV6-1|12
CASRELGRELFF
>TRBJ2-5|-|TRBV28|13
CASSSDFQETQYF
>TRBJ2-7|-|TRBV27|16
CASSSGPKEPSYEQYF
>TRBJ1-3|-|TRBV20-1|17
CSARVLGDGRSGNTIYF
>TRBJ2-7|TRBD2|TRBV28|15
CASSLWGTSHPEQYF
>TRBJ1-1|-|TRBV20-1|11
CNARSFTEAFF
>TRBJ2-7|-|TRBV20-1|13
CSVDGSHSYEQYF
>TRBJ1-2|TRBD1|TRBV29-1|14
CSVTPRTGAHGYTF
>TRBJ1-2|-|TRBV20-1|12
CSAKNPMGGYTF
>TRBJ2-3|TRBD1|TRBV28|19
CASSSLPITGGLGTDTQYF
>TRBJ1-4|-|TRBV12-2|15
CASRRGRIPNEKLFF
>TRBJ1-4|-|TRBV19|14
CASSTPLQNEKLFF
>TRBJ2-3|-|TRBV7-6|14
CASSFGQSTDTQYF
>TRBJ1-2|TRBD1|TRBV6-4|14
CASMITGDSYGYTF
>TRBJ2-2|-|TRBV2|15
CASRREALGTGELFF
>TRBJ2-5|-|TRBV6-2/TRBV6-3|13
CASSRTYQETQYF
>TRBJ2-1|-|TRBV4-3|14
CASSQDRIAGEQFF
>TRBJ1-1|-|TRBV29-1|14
CSVERQGPNTEAFF
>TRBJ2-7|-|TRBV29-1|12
CSVIEGSYEQYF
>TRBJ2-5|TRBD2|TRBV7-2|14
CASSHPPGGETQYF
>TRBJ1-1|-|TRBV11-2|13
CASSLVGGFEAFF
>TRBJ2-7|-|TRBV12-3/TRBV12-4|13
CASSSVTGYEQYF
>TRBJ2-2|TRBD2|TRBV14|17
CASSQAFGGSNTGELFF
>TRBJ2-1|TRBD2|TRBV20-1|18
CSARAPTSGRASYNEQFF
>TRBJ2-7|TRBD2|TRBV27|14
CASSQNRDYYEQYF
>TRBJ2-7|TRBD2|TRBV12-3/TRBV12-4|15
CASSLSGGPLHEQYF
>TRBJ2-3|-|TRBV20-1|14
CSASRGANTDTQYF
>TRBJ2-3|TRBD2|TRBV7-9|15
CASSFSTSGTDTQYF
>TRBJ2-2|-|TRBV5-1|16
CASSYAGTVIAGELFF
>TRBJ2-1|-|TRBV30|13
CAWSVRPGTEQFF
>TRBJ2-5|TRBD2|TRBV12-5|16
CASALLAGGPLKTQYF
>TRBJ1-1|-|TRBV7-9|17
CASSQYRSMGDGTEAFF
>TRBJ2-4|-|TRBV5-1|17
CASSPLPGGFVKNIQYF
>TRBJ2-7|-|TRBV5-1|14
CASSLAPGSYEQYF